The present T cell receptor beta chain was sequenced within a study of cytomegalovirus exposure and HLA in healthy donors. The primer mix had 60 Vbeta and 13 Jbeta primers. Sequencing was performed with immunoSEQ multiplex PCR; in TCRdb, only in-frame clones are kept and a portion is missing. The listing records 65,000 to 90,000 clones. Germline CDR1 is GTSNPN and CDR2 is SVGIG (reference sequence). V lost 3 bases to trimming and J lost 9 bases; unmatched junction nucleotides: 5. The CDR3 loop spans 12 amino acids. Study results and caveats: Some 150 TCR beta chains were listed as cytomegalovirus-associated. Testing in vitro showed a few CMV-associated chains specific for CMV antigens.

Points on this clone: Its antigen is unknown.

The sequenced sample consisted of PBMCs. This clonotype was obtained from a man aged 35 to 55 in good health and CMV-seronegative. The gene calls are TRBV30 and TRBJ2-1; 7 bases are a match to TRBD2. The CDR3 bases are TGTGCCTGGAGGTTCCAGCGGGGTGAGCAGTTCTTC. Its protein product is CAWRFQRGEQFF. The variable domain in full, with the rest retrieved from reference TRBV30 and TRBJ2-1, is SQTIHQWPATLVQPVGSPLSLECTVEGTSNPNLYWYRQAAGRGLQLLFYSVGIGQISSEVPQNLSASRPQDRQFILSSKKLLLSDSGFYLCAWRFQRGEQFFGPGTRLTVL.